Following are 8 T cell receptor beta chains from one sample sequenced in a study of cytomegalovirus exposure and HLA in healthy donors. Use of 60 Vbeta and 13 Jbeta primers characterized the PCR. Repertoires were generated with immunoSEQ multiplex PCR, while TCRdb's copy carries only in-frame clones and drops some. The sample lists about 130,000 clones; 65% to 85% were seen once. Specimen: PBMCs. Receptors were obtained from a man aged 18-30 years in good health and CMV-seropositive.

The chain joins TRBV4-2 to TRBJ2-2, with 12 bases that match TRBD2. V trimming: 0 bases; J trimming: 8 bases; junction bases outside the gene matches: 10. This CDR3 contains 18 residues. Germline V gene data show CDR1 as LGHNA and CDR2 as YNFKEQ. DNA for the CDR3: TGTGCCAGCAGCCAAGAACTAGCGGGGGGCGACTGGGGGGGGGAGCTGTTTTTT. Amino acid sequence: CASSQELAGGDWGGELFF.

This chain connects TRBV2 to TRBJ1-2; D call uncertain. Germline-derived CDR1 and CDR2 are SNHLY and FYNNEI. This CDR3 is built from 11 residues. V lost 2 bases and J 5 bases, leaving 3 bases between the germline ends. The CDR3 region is CASSEQYGYTF. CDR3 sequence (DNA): TGTGCCAGCAGTGAACAGTATGGCTACACCTTC.

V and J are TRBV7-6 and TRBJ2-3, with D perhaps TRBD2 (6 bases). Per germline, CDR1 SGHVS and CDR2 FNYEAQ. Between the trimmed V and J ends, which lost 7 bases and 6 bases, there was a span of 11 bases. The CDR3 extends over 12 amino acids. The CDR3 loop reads CASNTGADTQYF. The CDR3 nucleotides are TGTGCCAGCAACACGGGAGCGGATACGCAGTATTTT. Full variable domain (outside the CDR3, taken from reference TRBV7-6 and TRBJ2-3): GAGVSQSPRYKVTKRGQDVALRCDPISGHVSLYWYRQALGQGPEFLTYFNYEAQQDKSGLPNDRFSAERPEGSISTLTIQRTEQRDSAMYRCASNTGADTQYFGPGTRLTVL.

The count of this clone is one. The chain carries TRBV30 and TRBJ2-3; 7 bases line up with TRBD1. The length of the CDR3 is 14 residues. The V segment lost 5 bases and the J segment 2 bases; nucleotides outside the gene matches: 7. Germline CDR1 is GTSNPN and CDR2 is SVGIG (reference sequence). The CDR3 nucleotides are TGTGCCTGGCACCGGGGACAGTTCACAGATACGCAGTATTTT. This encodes CAWHRGQFTDTQYF. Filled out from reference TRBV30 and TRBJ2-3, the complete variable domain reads SQTIHQWPATLVQPVGSPLSLECTVEGTSNPNLYWYRQAAGRGLQLLFYSVGIGQISSEVPQNLSASRPQDRQFILSSKKLLLSDSGFYLCAWHRGQFTDTQYFGPGTRLTVL.

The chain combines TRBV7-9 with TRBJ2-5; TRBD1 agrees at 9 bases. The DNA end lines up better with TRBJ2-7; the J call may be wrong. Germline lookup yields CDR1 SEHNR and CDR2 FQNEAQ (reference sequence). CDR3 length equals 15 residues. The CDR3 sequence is CASSLYRGLSGEQYF. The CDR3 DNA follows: TGTGCCAGCAGCCTATACAGGGGGCTTTCCGGCGAGCAGTACTTC.

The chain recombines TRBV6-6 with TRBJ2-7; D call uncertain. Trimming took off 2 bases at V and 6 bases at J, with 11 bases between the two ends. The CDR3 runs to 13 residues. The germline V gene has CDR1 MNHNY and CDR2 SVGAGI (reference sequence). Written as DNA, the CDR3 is TGTGCCAGCAGTTACGACCAACGAGGCGAGCAGTACTTC. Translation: CASSYDQRGEQYF.

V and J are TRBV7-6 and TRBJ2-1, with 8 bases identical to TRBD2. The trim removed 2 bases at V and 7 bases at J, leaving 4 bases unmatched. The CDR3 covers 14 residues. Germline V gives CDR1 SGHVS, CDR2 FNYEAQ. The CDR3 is CASSLPGGENEQFF. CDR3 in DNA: TGTGCCAGCAGCTTACCGGGAGGGGAGAATGAGCAGTTCTTC.

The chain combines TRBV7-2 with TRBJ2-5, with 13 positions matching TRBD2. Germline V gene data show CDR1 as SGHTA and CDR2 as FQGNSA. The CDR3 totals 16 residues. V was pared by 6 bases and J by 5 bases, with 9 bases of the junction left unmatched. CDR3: CASRGTSGAKGETQYF. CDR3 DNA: TGTGCCAGCAGGGGGACTAGCGGGGCAAAAGGGGAGACCCAGTACTTC.